The sequence of this TCR beta chain was determined in a study of T cell responses to AZD1222 COVID-19 vaccine. Whole-study findings and limits: Spike-specific TCR breadth and depth grew following two AZD1222 doses. Regions 160-218 and 743-854 held dominance among vaccine-associated CD4 TCRs, which spanned spike.

This table comes from immunoSEQ multiplex PCR, and its TCRdb copy is limited to in-frame clones, with some not included. The data contain 130,000 to 150,000 clones, about nine tenths of them seen just once; the ten biggest clones take up roughly 16%. To note about this clone: Its specificity is unknown.

V lost 3 bases, J lost 10 bases, and 7 bases stayed unmatched. CDR3 length equals 15 residues. The germline gives CDR1 MDHEN, CDR2 SYDVKM. The origin of this receptor is an adult in good health. The sample consisted of peripheral blood, taken on day 0 of AZD1222 vaccination. V usage is TRBV28 and J usage is TRBJ2-1; 12 nucleotides agree with TRBD2. The CDR3 DNA is TGTGCCAGCAGTTTCGGGGCTAGCGGGGGGGTAGAGCAGTTCTTC. Protein product: CASSFGASGGVEQFF.